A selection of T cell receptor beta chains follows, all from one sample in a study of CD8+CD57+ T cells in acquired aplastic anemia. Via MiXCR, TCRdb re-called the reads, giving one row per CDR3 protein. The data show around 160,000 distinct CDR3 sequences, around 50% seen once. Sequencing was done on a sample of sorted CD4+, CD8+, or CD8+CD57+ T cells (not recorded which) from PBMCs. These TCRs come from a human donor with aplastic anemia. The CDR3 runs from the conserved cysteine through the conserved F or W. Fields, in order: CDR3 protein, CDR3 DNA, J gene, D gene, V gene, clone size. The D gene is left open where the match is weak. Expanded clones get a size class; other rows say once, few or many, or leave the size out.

CDR3aa: CASSEGSQYF; CDR3nt: TGTGCCAGCAGTGAAGGATCCCAGTACTTC; j_gene: TRBJ2-5; d_gene: NA; v_gene: TRBV2; abundance: NA
CDR3aa: CATSDWTSGRYVNEQFF; CDR3nt: TGTGCCACCAGTGATTGGACTAGCGGGAGGTATGTTAATGAGCAGTTCTTC; j_gene: TRBJ2-1; d_gene: TRBD2; v_gene: TRBV24-1; abundance: many
CDR3aa: CASGGRTRADTQYF; CDR3nt: TGTGCTAGTGGTGGAAGAACTAGAGCAGATACGCAGTATTTT; j_gene: TRBJ2-3; d_gene: NA; v_gene: TRBV12-5; abundance: many
CDR3aa: CASSSIRTGELFF; CDR3nt: TGCGCCAGCAGCTCCATCAGGACCGGGGAGCTGTTTTTT; j_gene: TRBJ2-2; d_gene: NA; v_gene: TRBV5-1; abundance: NA
CDR3aa: CASSIGDNVLTF; CDR3nt: TGTGCCAGTAGTATAGGCGACAACGTCCTGACTTTC; j_gene: TRBJ2-6; d_gene: NA; v_gene: TRBV19; abundance: NA
CDR3aa: CASTPQPEYGYTF; CDR3nt: TGTGCCAGCACCCCTCAACCCGAGTATGGCTACACCTTC; j_gene: TRBJ1-2; d_gene: NA; v_gene: TRBV6-1; abundance: many
CDR3aa: CASSESIWTPYGYTF; CDR3nt: TGCGCCAGCAGTGAGTCGATCTGGACACCCTATGGCTACACCTTC; j_gene: TRBJ1-2; d_gene: NA; v_gene: TRBV10-1; abundance: NA
CDR3aa: CSARGGLAGPANTGELFF; CDR3nt: TGCAGTGCTAGGGGGGGACTAGCGGGACCCGCGAACACCGGGGAGCTGTTTTTT; j_gene: TRBJ2-2; d_gene: TRBD2; v_gene: TRBV20-1; abundance: many
CDR3aa: CASTPAMAGRNTEAFF; CDR3nt: TGCGCCAGCACCCCAGCCATGGCGGGACGGAACACTGAAGCTTTCTTT; j_gene: TRBJ1-1; d_gene: NA; v_gene: TRBV5-1; abundance: many
CDR3aa: CATSRDLNSPPHF; CDR3nt: TGTGCCACCAGCAGGGACCTTAATTCACCCCCCCACTTT; j_gene: TRBJ1-6; d_gene: NA; v_gene: TRBV24-1; abundance: NA
CDR3aa: CSARDRGRELDYGYTF; CDR3nt: TGCAGTGCTAGAGATAGAGGCAGGGAGTTAGACTATGGCTACACCTTC; j_gene: TRBJ1-2; d_gene: NA; v_gene: TRBV20-1; abundance: many
CDR3aa: CAWSLRGTGPQPQHF; CDR3nt: TGTGCCTGGAGCCTCCGCGGGACAGGACCCCAGCCCCAGCATTTT; j_gene: TRBJ1-5; d_gene: TRBD1; v_gene: TRBV30; abundance: few
CDR3aa: CATSGPETANYGYTF; CDR3nt: TGTGCCACCAGTGGACCTGAGACAGCTAACTATGGCTACACCTTC; j_gene: TRBJ1-2; d_gene: NA; v_gene: TRBV24-1; abundance: many
CDR3aa: CASSRTGTGNEKLFF; CDR3nt: TGTGCCAGCAGCCGGACCGGGACAGGAAATGAAAAACTGTTTTTT; j_gene: TRBJ1-4; d_gene: TRBD1; v_gene: TRBV5-5; abundance: many
CDR3aa: CASSPGLGIYGYTF; CDR3nt: TGTGCCAGCAGCCCCGGGCTAGGGATCTATGGCTACACCTTC; j_gene: TRBJ1-2; d_gene: NA; v_gene: TRBV7-3; abundance: many